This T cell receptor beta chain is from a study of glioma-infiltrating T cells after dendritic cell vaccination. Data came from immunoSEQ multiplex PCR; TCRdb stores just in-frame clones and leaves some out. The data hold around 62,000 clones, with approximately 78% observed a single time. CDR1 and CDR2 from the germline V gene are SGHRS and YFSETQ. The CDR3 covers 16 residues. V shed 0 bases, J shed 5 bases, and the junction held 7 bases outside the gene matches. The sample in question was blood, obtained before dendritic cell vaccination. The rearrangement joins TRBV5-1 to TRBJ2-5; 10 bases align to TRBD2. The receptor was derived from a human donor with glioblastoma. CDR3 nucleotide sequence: TGCGCCAGCAGCTTGGAGAGCGGGGGGGCAGGGGAGACCCAGTACTTC. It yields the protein CASSLESGGAGETQYF.